These 24 T cell receptor beta chains were sequenced from one sample in a study of beta chain features in type 1 diabetes (dated by TCRdb to 2016 to 2019). The library was made by the immunoSEQ multiplex PCR assay. The entire isolated RNA was reverse transcribed using the High Capacity cDNA Reverse Transcription Kit, and thus expressed TCRB transcripts were sequenced. The table was pulled from immuneACCESS by TCRdb, which kept in-frame rearrangements only. Such tables lose some clones; where checked, under half of the loss comes from unresolved V genes, and the rest has no known cause. This sample holds some 150,000 clones; around 8.7% were observed only once. The ten largest clones represent approximately 0.68% of the sample. The sample consisted of central memory CD4+ T cells from blood. The receptors here all came from a young man in good health.

The J gene is TRBJ2-1, the V gene TRBV10-3, with D possibly being TRBD2 (5 bases). Trimming removed 2 bases from V and 7 bases from J, with 12 bases in between. Per germline, CDR1 ENHRY and CDR2 SYGVKD. The length of the CDR3 is 14 residues. The CDR3 sequence: CAISELNRGNEQFF. CDR3 DNA: TGTGCCATCAGTGAGCTTAACAGAGGGAATGAGCAGTTCTTC.

The CDR3 loop is CASRLRGSGRPQHF. The CDR3 bases are TGTGCCAGCAGACTCAGGGGATCCGGTAGGCCCCAGCATTTT. V is TRBV27 and J is TRBJ1-5; D is possibly TRBD1 (6 bases). Germline CDR1 and CDR2: MNHEY and SMNVEV (reference sequence). Trimming removed 6 bases from V and 9 bases from J, with 18 bases in between. The CDR3 consists of 14 residues.

The rearrangement joins TRBV4-2 to TRBJ2-3, with 7 bases identical to TRBD2. V gave up 1 base and J gave up 5 bases; unmatched junction bases: 12. The CDR3 spans 17 residues. The germline CDR1 and CDR2 sequences are LGHNA and YNFKEQ. For the CDR3, the DNA is TGTGCCAGCAGCCAAGGTGGGACTATCCTTCTCGAAGATACGCAGTATTTT. Encoded protein: CASSQGGTILLEDTQYF.

This clone turned up a few times. V is TRBV9 and J is TRBJ2-3, with a possible D match to TRBD2 (6 bases). V was pared by 3 bases and J by 4 bases, with 21 bases between. Germline CDR1 is SGDLS and CDR2 is YYNGEE. CDR3 size: 17 residues. The CDR3 coding sequence is TGTGCCAGCAGCGCCTCCTGGGAGGCCTCGAGCGCAGATACGCAGTATTTT. This translates into CASSASWEASSADTQYF.

In this sample, this clone turned up a few times. The chain combines TRBV2 with TRBJ2-6, with TRBD1 as a possible D gene (5 bases). In germline, CDR1 is SNHLY, CDR2 FYNNEI. The V end was cut by 0 bases, the J end by 4 bases, with 7 bases between. There are 15 residues in the CDR3. The CDR3 DNA reads TGTGCCAGCAGTGAAGCTGGGGCCGGGGCCAACGTCCTGACTTTC. Amino acid sequence: CASSEAGAGANVLTF.

V and J are TRBV5-1 and TRBJ2-7; no definite D call. V lost 0 bases and J 5 bases, leaving 3 bases between the germline ends. There are 11 residues in the CDR3. Germline CDR1 reads SGHRS; CDR2 reads YFSETQ. The CDR3 coding sequence is TGCGCCAGCAGCTTGGAGCACGAGCAGTACTTC. Translating it yields CASSLEHEQYF. Filled out from reference TRBV5-1 and TRBJ2-7, the complete variable domain reads KAGVTQTPRYLIKTRGQQVTLSCSPISGHRSVSWYQQTPGQGLQFLFEYFSETQRNKGNFPGRFSGRQFSNSRSEMNVSTLELGDSALYLCASSLEHEQYFGPGTRLTVT.

The V and J genes are TRBV14 and TRBJ2-3; 7 positions agree with TRBD2. This CDR3 contains 16 residues. J gave up 0 bases and V 4 bases, and 7 bases lay outside the gene matches. Germline CDR1 reads SGHDN; CDR2 reads FVKESK. DNA of the CDR3: TGTGCCAGCAGCCCTCCGGGGAGGGCGAGCACAGATACGCAGTATTTT. Protein: CASSPPGRASTDTQYF.

This clone was detected a few times. Other DNA sequences of this sample code for an identical CDR3. The CDR3 nucleotides are TGTGCCAGCAGCTTCCAGGGTGCTGGAAACACCATATATTTT. This encodes CASSFQGAGNTIYF. The chain is built from TRBV7-9 and TRBJ1-3, with D tentatively TRBD1 (5 bases). The CDR3 has 14 amino acids. V shed 3 bases and J shed 2 bases, with 8 bases lying between them. CDR1 is SEHNR and CDR2 is FQNEAQ in the germline V gene (reference sequence).

This clone has ten or more counts. V gene TRBV29-1 combines with J gene TRBJ1-5, with 7 bases matching TRBD1. V shed 6 bases and J 4 bases; nucleotides not matched to a gene: 3. Looked up from germline, CDR1 is SQVTM and CDR2 is ANQGSEA. CDR3 length equals 12 residues. In nucleotides, the CDR3 is TGCAGCGTAGGGACAGCGAATCAGCCCCAGCATTTT. Its protein is CSVGTANQPQHF.

V usage is TRBV6-5 and J usage is TRBJ2-1, with TRBD2 matching 7 bases. Germline V gene lookup returns CDR1 MNHEY and CDR2 SVGAGI. The CDR3 contains 14 residues. Unmatched junction bases numbered 17, after V lost 11 bases and J lost 10 bases. CDR3 region: CACLARAGRGEQFF. CDR3 nucleotides: TGTGCCTGTCTAGCTAGGGCCGGGCGGGGGGAGCAGTTCTTC.

J is TRBJ1-2 and V is TRBV4-2; no definite D call. CDR1 LGHNA and CDR2 YNFKEQ come from the germline V gene. The CDR3 is 18 amino acids. V was shortened by 1 base and J by 8 bases, with 26 bases between the two germline ends. CDR3 DNA: TGTGCCAGCAGCCAAGGGGTTTTAGCAGAGGGTTTGGGTCAAGGCTACACCTTC. Its protein is CASSQGVLAEGLGQGYTF.

The chain recombines TRBV7-2 with TRBJ2-7, with TRBD1 matching 11 bases. The CDR3 length is 14 residues. Germline lookup yields CDR1 SGHTA and CDR2 FQGNSA. The V gene end was trimmed by 1 base and the J gene end by 6 bases; junction bases not matched to a gene: 2. CDR3 amino acids: CASSLGTGGLEQYF. Written as DNA, the CDR3 is TGTGCCAGCAGCTTAGGGACAGGGGGCCTCGAGCAGTACTTC.

There are many counts of this clone. Other DNA sequences in the same sample also yield this CDR3. V gene TRBV27 combines with J gene TRBJ1-2; D might be TRBD1 (5 bases). V was cut by 2 bases and J by 4 bases, with 5 bases left in between. Germline V lookup: CDR1 MNHEY, CDR2 SMNVEV (reference sequence). This CDR3 is 12 amino acids long. In DNA, the CDR3 is TGTGCCAGCAGTTTACAGGGCTATGGCTACACCTTC. The encoded protein is CASSLQGYGYTF.

This clone was picked up a small number of times. The rearrangement links TRBV7-8 to TRBJ2-5; 12 bases line up with TRBD1. V lost 3 bases and J lost 6; bases outside the gene matches: 11. Germline V gene sequence: CDR1 SGHVS, CDR2 FQNEAQ. The CDR3 extends over 17 amino acids. As DNA, the CDR3 is TGTGCCAGCAGCTTTACACGGGACAGGGGGCGAATGAAGACCCAGTACTTC. It encodes CASSFTRDRGRMKTQYF.

This clone was seen repeatedly, ten times or more. The chain links TRBV10-3 to TRBJ1-2; D not resolved. Per the germline V gene, CDR1 is ENHRY and CDR2 is SYGVKD. The length of the CDR3 is 12 residues. Trimming shortened V by 6 bases and J by 6 bases, and 11 bases separated the two germline ends. The CDR3 is CAISEREDGYTF. In nucleotides, the CDR3 is TGTGCCATCAGCGAGCGTGAGGATGGCTACACCTTC.

This clone was recorded at least ten times. CDR3 bases: TGTGCCAGCAGCCCGGGACACTCTGGAAACACCATATATTTT. Amino acids: CASSPGHSGNTIYF. The rearrangement joins TRBV14 to TRBJ1-3; TRBD1 might be the D (6 bases). Germline-derived CDR1 and CDR2 are SGHDN and FVKESK. V was pared by 4 bases and J by 0 bases, with 7 bases between. The CDR3 is 14 residues long.

The chain combines TRBV5-4 with TRBJ1-1, with D unresolved. Germline V CDR1 and CDR2: SGHNT, YYREEE (reference sequence). V gave up 2 bases and J gave up 0 bases, with 5 bases separating them. There are 13 residues in the CDR3. The CDR3 loop reads CASSFGMNTEAFF. DNA for the CDR3: TGTGCCAGCAGCTTCGGGATGAACACTGAAGCTTTCTTT.

This clone was counted a few times. The J gene is TRBJ1-5, the V gene TRBV6-1; D unclear. With 4 bases removed from V and 6 bases from J, the gap between germline ends came to 10 bases. The CDR3 contains 13 residues. Germline CDR1 reads MNHNS; CDR2 reads SASEGT. The CDR3 here is CASSVDWAQPQHF. CDR3 nucleotides: TGTGCCAGCAGTGTTGATTGGGCTCAGCCCCAGCATTTT.

The sample holds many counts of this clone. The genes are TRBV7-9 and TRBJ2-3; tentative D call: TRBD1 (6 bases). The CDR3 spans 14 residues. CDR1 and CDR2 (germline): SEHNR, FQNEAQ (reference sequence). V lost 5 bases and J lost 2, with 11 bases in between. The CDR3 DNA reads as TGTGCCAGCAGCCGGACAGCGATCACAGATACGCAGTATTTT. This codes for CASSRTAITDTQYF.

The gene calls are TRBV5-1 and TRBJ2-1, with 8 bases identical to TRBD2. The germline gives CDR1 SGHRS, CDR2 YFSETQ. This CDR3 has 13 residues. V shed 3 bases and J 6 bases; nucleotides not matched to a gene: 2. Here the CDR3 reads CASSYGTSNEQFF. Here the CDR3 DNA reads TGCGCCAGCAGCTACGGGACTAGCAATGAGCAGTTCTTC.

This clone was found a few times. V usage is TRBV10-3 and J usage is TRBJ2-7; D might be TRBD2 (5 bases). Germline V lookup: CDR1 ENHRY, CDR2 SYGVKD. The CDR3 has 18 amino acids. V shed 0 bases and J shed 4 bases, with 22 bases lying between them. The DNA for the CDR3 is TGTGCCATCAGTGAGTCTGATTTTACCGGCCCGAGGGCTTACGAGCAGTACTTC. The encoded protein is CAISESDFTGPRAYEQYF.

The V call is TRBV28, the J call TRBJ1-4, with 8 bases aligning to TRBD1. From germline, CDR1 is MDHEN and CDR2 SYDVKM. CDR3 length: 14 amino acids. After removal of 5 bases from V and 6 bases from J, the junction contained 5 bases not matched to a gene. The CDR3 here is CASSLPTGDEKLFF. The CDR3 DNA reads TGTGCCAGCAGTCTCCCGACAGGGGATGAAAAACTGTTTTTT.

The rearrangement links TRBV16 to TRBJ2-7; TRBD2 is a possible D gene (5 bases). The V end lost 4 bases, the J end lost 2 bases, and 12 bases lay between the germline ends. CDR3 length: 14 amino acids. Germline V gene lookup returns CDR1 KGHSY and CDR2 FQNENV. CDR3 DNA sequence: TGTGCCAGCAGCCGAGTAGACGGGGCCTACGAGCAGTACTTC. Translation: CASSRVDGAYEQYF.

This clone was recorded a few times. J is TRBJ2-1 and V is TRBV5-1; D is perhaps TRBD2 (6 bases). From germline, CDR1 is SGHRS and CDR2 YFSETQ. This CDR3 region has 17 residues. V lost 4 bases to trimming and J lost 6 bases, with 23 bases between them. The CDR3: CASSPLGGPTLANEQFF. Here the CDR3 DNA reads TGCGCCAGCAGCCCATTGGGAGGCCCGACTTTGGCCAATGAGCAGTTCTTC.